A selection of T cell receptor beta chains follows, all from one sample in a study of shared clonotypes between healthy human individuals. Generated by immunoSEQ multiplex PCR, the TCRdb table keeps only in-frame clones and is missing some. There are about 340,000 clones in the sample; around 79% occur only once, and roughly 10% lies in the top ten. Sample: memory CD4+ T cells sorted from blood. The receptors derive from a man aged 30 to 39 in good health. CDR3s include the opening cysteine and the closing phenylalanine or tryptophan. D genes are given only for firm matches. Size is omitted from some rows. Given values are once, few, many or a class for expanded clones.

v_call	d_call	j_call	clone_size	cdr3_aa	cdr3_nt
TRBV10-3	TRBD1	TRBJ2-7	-	CAISERGTGKSYEQYF	TGTGCCATCAGTGAAAGGGGGACAGGGAAGTCCTACGAGCAGTACTTC
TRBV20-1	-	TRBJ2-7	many	CSARDIYEQYF	TGCAGTGCTAGAGATATCTACGAGCAGTACTTC
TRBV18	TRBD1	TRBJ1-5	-	CASSPYQDRVSNQPQHF	TGTGCCAGCTCACCCTATCAAGACAGGGTAAGCAATCAGCCCCAGCATTTT
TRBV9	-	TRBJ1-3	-	CASSVIGSGNTIYF	TGTGCCAGCAGCGTAATCGGCTCTGGAAACACCATATATTTT
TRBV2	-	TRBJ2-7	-	CASSGDTTYEQYF	TGTGCCAGCAGTGGAGACACAACCTACGAGCAGTACTTC
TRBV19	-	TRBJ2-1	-	CASSTRNNEQFF	TGTGCCAGTAGTACTAGAAACAATGAGCAGTTCTTC
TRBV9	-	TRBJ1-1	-	CASSVATGGEAFF	TGTGCCAGCAGCGTAGCTACCGGGGGTGAAGCTTTCTTT
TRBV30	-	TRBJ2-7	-	CAWNFAYEQYF	TGTGCCTGGAATTTCGCCTACGAGCAGTACTTC
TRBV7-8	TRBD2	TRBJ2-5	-	CASSSRLAARAIQETQYF	TGTGCCAGCAGCTCAAGACTAGCGGCCCGTGCTATCCAAGAGACCCAGTACTTC
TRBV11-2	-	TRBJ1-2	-	CASSLVLTNYGYTF	TGTGCCAGCAGCTTAGTTCTGACTAACTATGGCTACACCTTC
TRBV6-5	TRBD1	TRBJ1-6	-	CASSYLKTGTNSPLHF	TGTGCCAGCAGTTACTTGAAGACAGGGACCAATTCACCCCTCCACTTT
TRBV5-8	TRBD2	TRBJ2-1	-	CASSAGLAGTNEQFF	TGTGCCAGCAGCGCCGGACTAGCGGGAACAAATGAGCAGTTCTTC
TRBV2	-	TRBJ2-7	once	CASLRTAGSEQYF	TGTGCCAGTCTAAGGACGGCCGGGTCCGAGCAGTACTTC
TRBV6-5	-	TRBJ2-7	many	CASRAPGHSYEQYF	TGTGCCAGCAGAGCACCGGGACACTCCTACGAGCAGTACTTC
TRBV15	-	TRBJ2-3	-	CATSRGNSPSTDTQYF	TGTGCCACCAGCAGAGGAAACTCTCCCTCCACAGATACGCAGTATTTT
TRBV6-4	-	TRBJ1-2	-	CASVFIQPPRHGYTF	TGTGCCAGCGTATTTATTCAGCCGCCACGACATGGCTACACCTTC
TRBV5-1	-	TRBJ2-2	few	CASSLQPGSNTGELFF	TGCGCCAGCAGCTTGCAGCCGGGATCGAACACCGGGGAGCTGTTTTTT
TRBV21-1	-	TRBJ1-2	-	CASSHRQGKVYGYTF	TGTGCCAGCAGCCATCGACAGGGGAAAGTATACGGCTACACCTTC
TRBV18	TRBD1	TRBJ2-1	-	CASSPGQRFEFYNEQFF	TGTGCCAGCTCACCGGGACAGAGATTTGAATTTTACAATGAGCAGTTCTTC
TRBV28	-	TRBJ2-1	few	CASSLTPGDSYNEQFF	TGTGCCAGCAGCCTAACCCCGGGGGACTCCTACAATGAGCAGTTCTTC
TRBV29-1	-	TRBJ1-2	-	CSVEKGDHGYTF	TGCAGCGTTGAAAAGGGAGATCATGGCTACACCTTC
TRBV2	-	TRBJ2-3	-	CASSVDLRDTQYF	TGTGCCAGCAGTGTTGACCTGAGAGATACGCAGTATTTT
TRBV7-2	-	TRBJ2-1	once	CASSPQYNEQFF	TGTGCCAGCAGCCCCCAGTACAATGAGCAGTTCTTC
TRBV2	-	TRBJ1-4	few	CATEKGRGDVEKLFF	TGTGCCACCGAAAAGGGGCGGGGAGATGTAGAAAAACTGTTTTTT
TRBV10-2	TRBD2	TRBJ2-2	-	CASKGPRLAGNTGELFF	TGCGCCAGCAAGGGCCCTAGGCTAGCGGGGAACACCGGGGAGCTGTTTTTT
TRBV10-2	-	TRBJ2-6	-	CASSEGGSGANVLTF	TGCGCCAGCAGTGAGGGAGGGTCTGGGGCCAACGTCCTGACTTTC
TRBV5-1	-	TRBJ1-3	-	CASSLDAGTGNTIYF	TGCGCCAGCAGCTTGGATGCCGGGACTGGAAACACCATATATTTT
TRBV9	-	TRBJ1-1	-	CASSVGLGEVGNTEAFF	TGTGCCAGCAGCGTAGGACTGGGCGAAGTTGGGAACACTGAAGCTTTCTTT
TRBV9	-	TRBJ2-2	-	CASSVVPDSGELFF	TGTGCCAGCAGCGTAGTCCCAGACTCCGGGGAGCTGTTTTTT
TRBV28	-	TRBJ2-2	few	CASTSLDVTGELFF	TGTGCCAGCACCTCTTTGGACGTCACCGGGGAGCTGTTTTTT
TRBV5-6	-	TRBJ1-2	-	CASSSDRSLYGYTF	TGTGCCAGCAGCTCAGACAGAAGCCTCTATGGCTACACCTTC
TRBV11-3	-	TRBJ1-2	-	CASSLAVAGPYGYTF	TGTGCCAGCAGCTTAGCTGTGGCTGGACCTTATGGCTACACCTTC
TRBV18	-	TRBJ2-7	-	CASSPLSLGEQYF	TGTGCCAGCTCACCACTAAGTCTCGGCGAGCAGTACTTC
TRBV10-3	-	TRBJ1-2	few	CAISESLVANYGYTF	TGTGCCATCAGTGAGTCGCTCGTAGCTAACTATGGCTACACCTTC
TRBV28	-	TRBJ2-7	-	CASSALPLGEQYF	TGTGCCAGCAGTGCATTGCCTCTTGGGGAGCAGTACTTC
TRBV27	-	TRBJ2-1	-	CASSFSRENEQFF	TGTGCCAGCAGTTTTTCCCGGGAGAATGAGCAGTTCTTC
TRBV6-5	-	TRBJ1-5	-	CASSYSGQLNQPQHF	TGTGCCAGCAGTTACTCAGGACAGCTAAATCAGCCCCAGCATTTT
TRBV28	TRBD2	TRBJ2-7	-	CASDGTSGSSAALYEQYF	TGTGCCAGCGACGGGACTAGCGGGAGTTCTGCCGCCCTCTACGAGCAGTACTTC
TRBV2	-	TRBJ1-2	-	CASKGGFNYGYTF	TGTGCCAGCAAGGGAGGGTTTAACTATGGCTACACCTTC